This entry concerns a single T cell receptor beta chain. Looked up from germline, CDR1 is SGHRS and CDR2 is YFSETQ. The CDR3 consists of 16 residues. V lost 4 bases and J lost 7, with 18 bases in between. These data belong to a study of shared T cell receptors in the human thymus. The data were produced by immunoSEQ multiplex PCR, yet TCRdb's version contains in-frame clones alone and is incomplete. The repertoire holds 550,000 to 800,000 clones, 75% to 90% seen once, with roughly 0.01% in the top ten. Another study also made use of these data, one on human thymus T cells. That source reports: Repertoires from thymus and blood appeared to show biased V and J gene usage. Thymic repertoires of unrelated individuals were reported in related research to overlap highly.

The sequenced material came from thymocytes. The V gene is TRBV5-1, the J gene TRBJ1-6; D unclear. The TCR originated in a girl less than two years old with a congenital heart defect. The CDR3 region is CASSRGVEGRNSPLHF. The CDR3 DNA sequence: TGCGCCAGCAGCCGCGGGGTGGAAGGTAGAAATTCACCCCTCCACTTT.